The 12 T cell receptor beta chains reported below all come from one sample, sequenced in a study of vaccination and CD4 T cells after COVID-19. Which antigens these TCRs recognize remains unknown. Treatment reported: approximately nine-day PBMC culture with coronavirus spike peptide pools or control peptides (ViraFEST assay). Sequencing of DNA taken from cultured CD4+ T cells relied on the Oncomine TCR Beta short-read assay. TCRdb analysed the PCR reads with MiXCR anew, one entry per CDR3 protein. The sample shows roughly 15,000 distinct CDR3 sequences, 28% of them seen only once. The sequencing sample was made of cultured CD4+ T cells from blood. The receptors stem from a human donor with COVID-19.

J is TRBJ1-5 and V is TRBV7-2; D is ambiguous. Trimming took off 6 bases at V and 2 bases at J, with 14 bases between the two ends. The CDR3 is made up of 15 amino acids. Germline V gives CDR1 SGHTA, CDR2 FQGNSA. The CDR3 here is CASSSSPSGNQPQHF. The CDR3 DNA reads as TGTGCCAGCAGTTCCAGTCCCTCGGGCAATCAGCCCCAGCATTTT.

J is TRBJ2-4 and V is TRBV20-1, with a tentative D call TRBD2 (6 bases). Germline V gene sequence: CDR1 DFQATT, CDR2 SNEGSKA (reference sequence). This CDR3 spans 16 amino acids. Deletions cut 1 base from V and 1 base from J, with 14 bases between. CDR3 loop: CSARASGGGAKNIQYF. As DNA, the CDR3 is TGCAGTGCTAGAGCGAGTGGTGGAGGGGCCAAAAACATTCAGTACTTC.

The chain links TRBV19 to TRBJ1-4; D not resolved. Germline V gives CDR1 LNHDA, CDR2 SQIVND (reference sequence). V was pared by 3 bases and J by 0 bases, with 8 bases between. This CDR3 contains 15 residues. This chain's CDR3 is CASSIHGSTNEKLFF. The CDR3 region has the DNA TGTGCCAGTAGTATTCACGGCTCAACTAATGAAAAACTGTTTTTT.

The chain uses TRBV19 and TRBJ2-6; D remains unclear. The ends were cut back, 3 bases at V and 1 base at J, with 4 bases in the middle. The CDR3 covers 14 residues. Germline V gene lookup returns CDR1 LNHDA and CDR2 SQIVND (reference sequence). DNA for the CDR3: TGTGCCAGTAGTATCGGGTCTGGGGCCAACGTCCTGACTTTC. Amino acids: CASSIGSGANVLTF.

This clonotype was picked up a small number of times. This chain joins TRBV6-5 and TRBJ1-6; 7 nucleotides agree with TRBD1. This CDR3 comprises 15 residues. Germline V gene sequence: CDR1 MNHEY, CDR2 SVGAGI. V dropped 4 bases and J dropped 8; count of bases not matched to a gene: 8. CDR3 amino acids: CASSSPYRGDSPLHF. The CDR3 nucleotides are TGTGCCAGCAGTTCCCCATACAGGGGAGATTCACCCCTCCACTTT.

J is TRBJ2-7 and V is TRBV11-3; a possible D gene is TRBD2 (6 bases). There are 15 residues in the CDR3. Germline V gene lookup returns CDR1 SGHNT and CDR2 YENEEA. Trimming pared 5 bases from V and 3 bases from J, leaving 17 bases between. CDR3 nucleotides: TGTGCCAGCAGCCGCGTGAAGATGGGACTCTACGAGCAGTACTTC. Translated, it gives CASSRVKMGLYEQYF.

The CDR3 DNA sequence: TGTGCCAGCAGTCCAATTGCAGGGGGCGTGGAGACCCAGTACTTC. It encodes CASSPIAGGVETQYF. The chain couples TRBV12-3 or TRBV12-4 to TRBJ2-5, with TRBD1 identical over 8 bases. Trimming cost V 5 bases and J 5 bases; bases outside gene matches: 10. CDR3 length: 15 residues.

CDR3 nucleotides: TGTGCCAGCAGCCTAGGGGTAGGGGCCCCCCGCAATGAGCAGTTCTTC. This encodes CASSLGVGAPRNEQFF. The chain has TRBV9 and TRBJ2-1, with a weak D call TRBD1 (5 bases). The germline gives CDR1 SGDLS, CDR2 YYNGEE. The CDR3 runs to 16 residues. The germline V and J ends were trimmed by 4 bases and 6 bases, with 20 bases remaining between them.

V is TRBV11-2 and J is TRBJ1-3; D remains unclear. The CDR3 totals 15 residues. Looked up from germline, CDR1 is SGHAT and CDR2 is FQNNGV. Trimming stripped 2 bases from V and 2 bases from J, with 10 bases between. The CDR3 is CASSLSGSAGNTIYF. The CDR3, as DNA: TGTGCCAGCAGCTTAAGCGGGTCCGCTGGAAACACCATATATTTT.

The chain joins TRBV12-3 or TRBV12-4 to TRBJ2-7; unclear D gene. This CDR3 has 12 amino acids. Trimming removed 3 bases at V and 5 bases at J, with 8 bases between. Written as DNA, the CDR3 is TGTGCCAGCAGTTTTTTGTGGAACGAGCAGTACTTC. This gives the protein CASSFLWNEQYF.

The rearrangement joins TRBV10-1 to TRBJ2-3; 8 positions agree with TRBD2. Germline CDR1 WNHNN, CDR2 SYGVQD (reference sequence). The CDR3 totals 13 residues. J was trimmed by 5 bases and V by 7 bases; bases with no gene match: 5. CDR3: CASNRGGEDTQYF. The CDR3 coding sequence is TGCGCCAGCAATCGGGGGGGCGAAGATACGCAGTATTTT.

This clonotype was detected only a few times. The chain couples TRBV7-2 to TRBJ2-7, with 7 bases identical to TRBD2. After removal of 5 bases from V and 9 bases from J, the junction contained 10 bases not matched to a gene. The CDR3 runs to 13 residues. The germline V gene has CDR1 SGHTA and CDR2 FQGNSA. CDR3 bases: TGTGCCAGCAGCGCGTGGACTAGGGCAGCGCAGTACTTC. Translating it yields CASSAWTRAAQYF.